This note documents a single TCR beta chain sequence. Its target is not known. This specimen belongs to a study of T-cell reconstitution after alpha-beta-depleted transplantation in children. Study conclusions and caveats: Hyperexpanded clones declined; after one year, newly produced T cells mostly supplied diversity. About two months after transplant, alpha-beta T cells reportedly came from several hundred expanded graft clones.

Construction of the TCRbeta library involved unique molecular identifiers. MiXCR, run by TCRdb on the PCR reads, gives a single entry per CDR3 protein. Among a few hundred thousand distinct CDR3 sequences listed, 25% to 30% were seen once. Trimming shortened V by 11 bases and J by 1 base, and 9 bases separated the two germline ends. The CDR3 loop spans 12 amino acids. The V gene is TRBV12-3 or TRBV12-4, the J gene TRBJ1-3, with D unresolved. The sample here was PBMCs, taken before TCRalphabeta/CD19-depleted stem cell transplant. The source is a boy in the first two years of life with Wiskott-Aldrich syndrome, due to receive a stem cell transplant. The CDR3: CAGRDSGNTIYF. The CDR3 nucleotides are TGTGCCGGAAGAGATTCTGGAAACACCATATATTTT.